These T cell receptor beta chains were read from a single sample in a study of neurological immune-mediated disorders. TCRdb re-called the 5' RACE reads with MiXCR, one entry per CDR3 protein. The repertoire holds more than 45,000 distinct CDR3 sequences, with about 2.5% as singletons. The sequenced sample consisted of PBMCs. These receptors came from a man aged 50-59 years with multiple sclerosis. Each CDR3 is given with its conserved first and last residue. Each record gives: clone size, J gene, V gene, D gene, CDR3 protein, CDR3 DNA. A D gene is named only where the DNA matches it firmly. Rows give clone size only sometimes, using once, few, many, or a class for an expanded clone.

many | TRBJ2-7 | TRBV5-1 | NA | CASSLAGGYKVYEQYF | TGCGCCAGCAGCTTGGCCGGGGGTTATAAGGTCTACGAGCAGTACTTC
many | TRBJ2-1 | TRBV9 | NA | CASSVGGDEQFF | TGTGCCAGCTCGGTAGGGGGTGATGAGCAGTTCTTC
many | TRBJ1-6 | TRBV7-2 | NA | CASSLFQGLSPLHF | TGTGCCAGCAGCTTGTTCCAGGGACTATCACCCCTCCACTTT
many | TRBJ2-7 | TRBV12-3/TRBV12-4 | TRBD1 | CASSSASGTGFYEQYF | TGTGCCAGCAGCTCAGCCTCCGGGACAGGGTTCTACGAGCAGTACTTC
many | TRBJ2-1 | TRBV20-1 | TRBD2 | CSASLGLAGANNEQFF | TGCAGTGCTAGCCTGGGACTAGCGGGGGCGAATAATGAGCAGTTCTTC
many | TRBJ2-5 | TRBV20-1 | TRBD2 | CSAGTGLAGETQYF | TGCAGTGCCGGGACCGGACTAGCTGGAGAGACCCAGTACTTC
NA | TRBJ2-1 | TRBV18 | TRBD2 | CASSPPTQASGHNEQFF | TGTGCCAGCTCGCCACCTACCCAGGCTAGCGGTCACAATGAGCAGTTCTTC
many | TRBJ1-2 | TRBV5-1 | TRBD1 | CASSLRTGGEYGYTF | TGCGCCAGCAGCTTGAGAACAGGGGGGGAATATGGCTACACCTTC
many | TRBJ2-2 | TRBV5-1 | TRBD1 | CASTGQGPNTGELFF | TGCGCCAGCACAGGACAGGGGCCTAACACCGGGGAGCTGTTTTTT
many | TRBJ2-7 | TRBV6-1 | NA | CAINPSGGTYEQYF | TGTGCCATCAACCCCTCGGGGGGCACCTACGAGCAGTACTTC
many | TRBJ2-7 | TRBV5-1 | TRBD1 | CASRRTGTYEQYF | TGCGCCAGCAGAAGGACAGGGACCTACGAGCAGTACTTC
NA | TRBJ2-1 | TRBV6-2/TRBV6-3 | NA | CASSQGGEQFF | TGTGCCAGCAGTCAGGGAGGTGAGCAGTTCTTC
many | TRBJ2-1 | TRBV2 | NA | CASSDDYNNEQFF | TGTGCCAGCAGCGACGACTACAACAATGAGCAGTTCTTC
many | TRBJ1-4 | TRBV30 | NA | CAGQRATNEKLFF | TGTGCCGGACAGCGTGCAACTAATGAAAAACTGTTTTTT
many | TRBJ1-1 | TRBV29-1 | NA | CSVEETPNTEAFF | TGCAGCGTTGAAGAGACACCGAACACTGAAGCTTTCTTT
many | TRBJ2-7 | TRBV5-5 | NA | CASSFWESHYEQYF | TGTGCCAGCAGCTTCTGGGAGTCTCACTACGAGCAGTACTTC
many | TRBJ1-2 | TRBV20-1 | TRBD1 | CSARGGQGGYGYTF | TGCAGTGCTAGGGGGGGACAGGGAGGGTATGGCTACACCTTC
many | TRBJ1-3 | TRBV7-2 | NA | CASSLDRASGNTIYF | TGTGCCAGCAGCTTAGACAGGGCGTCGGGAAACACCATATATTTT
many | TRBJ1-4 | TRBV7-2 | NA | CASNLGNGEKLFF | TGTGCCAGCAACCTGGGTAACGGTGAAAAACTGTTTTTT
many | TRBJ2-2 | TRBV20-1 | TRBD1 | CSARGSGGGGELFF | TGCAGTGCTAGGGGGTCAGGGGGCGGCGGGGAGCTGTTTTTT
many | TRBJ2-3 | TRBV5-1 | NA | CASSFEGRSTDTQYF | TGCGCCAGCAGCTTTGAGGGCCGGAGCACAGATACGCAGTATTTT
many | TRBJ1-2 | TRBV5-1 | NA | CASSPETDYGYTF | TGCGCCAGCAGCCCAGAGACAGACTATGGCTACACCTTC
many | TRBJ1-3 | TRBV12-3/TRBV12-4 | NA | CASTRASSGNTIYF | TGTGCCAGCACCCGAGCTAGCTCTGGAAACACCATATATTTT
many | TRBJ1-2 | TRBV7-8 | TRBD1 | CASSLDNGTGRRGYTF | TGTGCCAGCAGCTTAGACAACGGGACAGGCCGCAGGGGCTACACCTTC
many | TRBJ2-3 | TRBV5-1 | NA | CASSGSLTSTDTQYF | TGCGCCAGCAGCGGCTCTCTTACTAGCACAGATACGCAGTATTTT
many | TRBJ1-1 | TRBV11-2 | NA | CASSFSGNTEAFF | TGTGCCAGCAGCTTTTCAGGGAACACTGAAGCTTTCTTT
many | TRBJ1-4 | TRBV7-9 | TRBD1 | CASSPGTAEKLFF | TGTGCCAGCAGCCCCGGGACAGCCGAAAAACTGTTTTTT
many | TRBJ2-3 | TRBV5-1 | NA | CASSQGGGADTQYF | TGCGCCAGCAGCCAAGGGGGGGGGGCCGATACGCAGTATTTT
many | TRBJ1-1 | TRBV7-9 | TRBD1 | CASRRDRGNTEAFF | TGTGCCAGCAGACGAGACAGGGGGAACACTGAAGCTTTCTTT
many | TRBJ2-7 | TRBV28 | NA | CASTDPTGAGYEQYF | TGTGCCAGCACCGACCCGACAGGTGCGGGCTACGAGCAGTACTTC
many | TRBJ1-2 | TRBV29-1 | TRBD1 | CSVERDRGRNYGYTF | TGCAGCGTGGAACGGGACAGGGGGCGGAACTATGGCTACACCTTC
many | TRBJ2-3 | TRBV12-3/TRBV12-4 | NA | CASSLLEGAADTQYF | TGTGCCAGCAGTTTACTCGAAGGGGCGGCAGATACGCAGTATTTT
many | TRBJ1-4 | TRBV20-1 | NA | CSARGGGQFNEKLFF | TGCAGTGCTAGGGGTGGTGGACAGTTTAATGAAAAACTGTTTTTT
few | TRBJ2-5 | TRBV29-1 | NA | CSVRGQETQYF | TGCAGCGTTAGGGGACAAGAGACCCAGTACTTC
many | TRBJ2-7 | TRBV27 | NA | CASSITGSWYEQYF | TGTGCCAGCAGCATCACAGGGAGCTGGTACGAGCAGTACTTC
many | TRBJ2-7 | TRBV7-6 | TRBD2 | CASSPLLAGDAYEQYF | TGTGCCAGCAGTCCTTTACTAGCGGGGGACGCCTACGAGCAGTACTTC
many | TRBJ1-4 | TRBV12-3/TRBV12-4 | TRBD1 | CASSSGQGAGEKLFF | TGTGCCAGCAGTTCGGGACAGGGGGCTGGTGAAAAACTGTTTTTT
many | TRBJ2-2 | TRBV6-4 | NA | CASSDSTAPGELFF | TGTGCCAGCAGTGACTCGACAGCCCCCGGGGAGCTGTTTTTT